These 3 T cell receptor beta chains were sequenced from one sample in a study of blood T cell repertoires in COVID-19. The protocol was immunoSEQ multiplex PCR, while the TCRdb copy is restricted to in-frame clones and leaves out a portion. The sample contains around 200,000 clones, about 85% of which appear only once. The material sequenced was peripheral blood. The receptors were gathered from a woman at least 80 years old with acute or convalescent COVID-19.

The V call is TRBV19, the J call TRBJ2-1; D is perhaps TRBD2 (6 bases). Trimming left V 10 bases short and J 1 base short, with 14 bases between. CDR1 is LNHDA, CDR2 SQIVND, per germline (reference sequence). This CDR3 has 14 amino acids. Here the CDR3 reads CATQKGRSYNEQFF. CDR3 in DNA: TGTGCCACCCAGAAAGGGAGGTCCTACAATGAGCAGTTCTTC. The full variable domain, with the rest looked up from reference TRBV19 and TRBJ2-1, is DGGITQSPKYLFRKEGQNVTLSCEQNLNHDAMYWYRQDPGQGLRLIYYSQIVNDFQKGDIAEGYSVSREKKESFPLTVTSAQKNPTAFYLCATQKGRSYNEQFFGPGTRLTVL.

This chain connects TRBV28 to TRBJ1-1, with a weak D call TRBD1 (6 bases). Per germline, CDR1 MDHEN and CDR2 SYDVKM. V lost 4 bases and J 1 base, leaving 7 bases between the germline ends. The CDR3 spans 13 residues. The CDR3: CASSWGPNTEAFF. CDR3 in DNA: TGTGCCAGCAGTTGGGGGCCGAACACTGAAGCTTTCTTT.

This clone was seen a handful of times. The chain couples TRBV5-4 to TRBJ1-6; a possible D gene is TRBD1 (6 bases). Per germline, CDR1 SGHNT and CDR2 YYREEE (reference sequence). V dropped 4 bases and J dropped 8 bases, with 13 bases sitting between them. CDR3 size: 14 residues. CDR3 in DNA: TGTGCCAGCAGCCTCCAGCGACAGGATTCACCCCTCCACTTT. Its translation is CASSLQRQDSPLHF. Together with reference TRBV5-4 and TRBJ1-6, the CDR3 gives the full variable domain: ETGVTQSPTHLIKTRGQQVTLRCSSQSGHNTVSWYQQALGQGPQFIFQYYREEENGRGNFPPRFSGLQFPNYSSELNVNALELDDSALYLCASSLQRQDSPLHFGNGTRLTVT.